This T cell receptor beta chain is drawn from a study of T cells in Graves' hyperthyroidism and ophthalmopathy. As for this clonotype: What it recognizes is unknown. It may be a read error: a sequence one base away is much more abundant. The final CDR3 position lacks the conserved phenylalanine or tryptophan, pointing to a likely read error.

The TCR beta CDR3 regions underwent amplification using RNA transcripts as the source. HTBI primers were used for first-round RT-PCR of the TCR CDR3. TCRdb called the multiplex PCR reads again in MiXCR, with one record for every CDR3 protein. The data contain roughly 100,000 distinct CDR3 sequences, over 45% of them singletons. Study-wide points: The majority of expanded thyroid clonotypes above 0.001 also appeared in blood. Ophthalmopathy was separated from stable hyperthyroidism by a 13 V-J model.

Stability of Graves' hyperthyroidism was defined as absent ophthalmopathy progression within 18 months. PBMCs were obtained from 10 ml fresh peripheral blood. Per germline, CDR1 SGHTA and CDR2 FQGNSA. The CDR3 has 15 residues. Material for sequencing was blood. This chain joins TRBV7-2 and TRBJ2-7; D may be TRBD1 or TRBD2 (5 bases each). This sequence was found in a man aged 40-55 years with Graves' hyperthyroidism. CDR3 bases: TGTGCCAGCAGCCAGACAGACCTGGGAGACTACAAGCAGTACCTC. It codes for CASSQTDLGDYKQYL.